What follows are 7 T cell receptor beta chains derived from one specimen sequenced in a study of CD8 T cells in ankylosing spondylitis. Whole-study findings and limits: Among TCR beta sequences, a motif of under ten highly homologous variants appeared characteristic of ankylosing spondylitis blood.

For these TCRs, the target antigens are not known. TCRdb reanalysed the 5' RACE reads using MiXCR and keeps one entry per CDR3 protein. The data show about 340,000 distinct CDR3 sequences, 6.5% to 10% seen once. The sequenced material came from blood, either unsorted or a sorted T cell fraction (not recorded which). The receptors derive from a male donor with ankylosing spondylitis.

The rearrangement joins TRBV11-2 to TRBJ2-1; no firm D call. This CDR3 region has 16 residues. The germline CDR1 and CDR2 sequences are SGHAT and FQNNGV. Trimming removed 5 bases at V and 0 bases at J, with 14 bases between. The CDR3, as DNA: TGTGCCAGCAGCAGCCTGGTGAGGAGCTCCTACAATGAGCAGTTCTTC. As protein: CASSSLVRSSYNEQFF.

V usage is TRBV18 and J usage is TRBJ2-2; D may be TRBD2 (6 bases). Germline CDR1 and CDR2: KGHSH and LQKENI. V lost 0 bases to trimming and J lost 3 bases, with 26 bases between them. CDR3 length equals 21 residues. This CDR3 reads CASSPPAWGPGLPHHTGELFF. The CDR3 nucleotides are TGTGCCAGCTCACCACCCGCGTGGGGACCGGGACTGCCCCACCACACCGGGGAGCTGTTTTTT.

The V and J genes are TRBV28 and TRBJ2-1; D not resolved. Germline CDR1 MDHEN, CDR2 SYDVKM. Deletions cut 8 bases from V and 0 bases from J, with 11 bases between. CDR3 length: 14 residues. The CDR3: CASLLRSSYNEQFF. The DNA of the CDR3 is TGTGCCAGCCTCCTCCGCAGCTCCTACAATGAGCAGTTCTTC. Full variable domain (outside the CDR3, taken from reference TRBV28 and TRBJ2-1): DVKVTQSSRYLVKRTGEKVFLECVQDMDHENMFWYRQDPGLGLRLIYFSYDVKMKEKGDIPEGYSVSREKKERFSLILESASTNQTSMYLCASLLRSSYNEQFFGPGTRLTVL.

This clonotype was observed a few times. The CDR3 DNA sequence: TGTGCCAGCAGTTCCAATGGGCGTGGCTCCTACAATGAGCAGTTCTTC. It specifies CASSSNGRGSYNEQFF. This sequence joins TRBV28 and TRBJ2-1; D not resolved. The V and J ends lost 4 bases and 0 bases respectively, with 13 bases between them. From germline, CDR1 is MDHEN and CDR2 SYDVKM. This CDR3 is 16 amino acids long.

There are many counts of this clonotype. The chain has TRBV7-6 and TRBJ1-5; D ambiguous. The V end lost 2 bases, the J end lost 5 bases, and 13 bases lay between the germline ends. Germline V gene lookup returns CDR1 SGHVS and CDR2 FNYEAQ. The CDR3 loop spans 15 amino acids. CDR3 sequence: CASSLSRRDDQPQHF. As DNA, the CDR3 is TGTGCCAGCAGCTTAAGCCGCAGAGATGATCAGCCCCAGCATTTT.

The CDR3 DNA sequence: TGCGCCAGCAGCTTTTCCGGGACAGGGGGAGACGAGCAGTACTTC. Translated: CASSFSGTGGDEQYF. The J gene is TRBJ2-7, the V gene TRBV5-1; 11 bases fit TRBD1. The CDR3 has 15 amino acids. The ends lost 2 bases at V and 5 bases at J; junction bases unmatched: 6. Germline V CDR1 and CDR2: SGHRS, YFSETQ.

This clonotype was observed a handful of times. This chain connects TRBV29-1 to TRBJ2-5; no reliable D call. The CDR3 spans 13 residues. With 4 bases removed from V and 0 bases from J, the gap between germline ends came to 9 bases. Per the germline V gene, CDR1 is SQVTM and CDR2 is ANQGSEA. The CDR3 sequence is CSVAPVYQETQYF. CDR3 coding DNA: TGCAGCGTTGCACCAGTCTACCAAGAGACCCAGTACTTC. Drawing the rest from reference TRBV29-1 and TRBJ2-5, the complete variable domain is SAVISQKPSRDICQRGTSLTIQCQVDSQVTMMFWYRQQPGQSLTLIATANQGSEATYESGFVIDKFPISRPNLTFSTLTVSNMSPEDSSIYLCSVAPVYQETQYFGPGTRLLVL.